Shown below are 18 T cell receptor beta chains from a single sample sequenced in a study. Sequencing relied on an Illumina MiSeq. TCRdb reworked the public reads: Q25 trimming with fastp, MiXCR clone assembly, productive beta chains retained. A single entry per CDR3 protein holds the most common genes and DNA from its merged rows. Present in this sample are around 3,700 distinct CDR3 sequences, 7.5% to 10% of which were seen just once. Over 6% of the sample is in the top ten clones. Specimen: CD4+ T cells from synovial fluid. Receptors were obtained from a human donor with rheumatoid arthritis.

In its sample, this clonotype ranks as medium-sized. The chain couples TRBV28 to TRBJ2-7; no definite D call. This CDR3 has 12 amino acids. Trimming stripped 5 bases from V and 5 bases from J, with 10 bases between. CDR1 is MDHEN, CDR2 SYDVKM, per germline. The CDR3 nucleotides read TGTGCCAGCAGTCCTCCCAACGACGAGCAGTACTTC. Amino acids: CASSPPNDEQYF. Variable domain in full (rest from reference TRBV28 and TRBJ2-7): DVKVTQSSRYLVKRTGEKVFLECVQDMDHENMFWYRQDPGLGLRLIYFSYDVKMKEKGDIPEGYSVSREKKERFSLILESASTNQTSMYLCASSPPNDEQYFGPGTRLTVT.

To note about this clonotype: This may be a read error, as it is one base from a much larger clone. The chain couples TRBV2 to TRBJ2-7, with 8 bases that match TRBD1. This CDR3 comprises 14 residues. Germline lookup yields CDR1 SNHLY and CDR2 FYNNEI. CDR3 loop: CTSCTGGYPYEQYF. In nucleotides, the CDR3 is TGTACCAGCTGTACAGGGGGTTATCCCTACGAGCAGTACTTC. The entire variable domain, with the rest obtained from reference TRBV2 and TRBJ2-7, is as follows: EPEVTQTPSHQVTQMGQEVILRCVPISNHLYFYWYRQILGQKVEFLVSFYNNEISEKSEIFDDQFSVERPDGSNFTLKIRSTKLEDSAMYFCTSCTGGYPYEQYFGPGTRLTVT.

This clonotype is large by share. This chain links TRBV10-3 with TRBJ2-5; TRBD2 might be the D (6 bases). This CDR3 region has 15 residues. The germline V gene encodes CDR1 ENHRY and CDR2 SYGVKD. The V end was cut by 0 bases, the J end by 1 base, with 9 bases between. The CDR3 DNA sequence: TGTGCCATCAGTGAGTCGGGGACTGTCCAAGAGACCCAGTACTTC. It translates to CAISESGTVQETQYF.

At least ten counts were recorded for this clonotype. V is TRBV3-1 and J is TRBJ2-5; 9 bases agree with TRBD1. This CDR3 region has 18 residues. CDR1 LGHDT and CDR2 YNNKEL come from the germline V gene (reference sequence). V was clipped by 1 base and J by 5 bases; unmatched bases: 14. In DNA form, the CDR3 reads TGTGCCAGCAGCCAAGTGTATTCCGGGACAGGGAAGGGCGAGACCCAGTACTTC. Its protein is CASSQVYSGTGKGETQYF.

This clonotype is categorized as medium-sized. The chain has TRBV7-2 and TRBJ2-5, with a possible D match to TRBD2 (5 bases). Trimming cost V 4 bases and J 3 bases, with 12 bases left between them. The CDR3 loop spans 14 amino acids. Germline assignment: CDR1 SGHTA and CDR2 FQGNSA. The CDR3 DNA reads as TGTGCCAGCAGCTCAGCGGTGGCGGAAGAGACCCAGTACTTC. It codes for CASSSAVAEETQYF.

In its sample, this clonotype was seen many times. The chain couples TRBV12-3 or TRBV12-4 to TRBJ2-5; unclear D gene. V was shortened by 6 bases and J by 0 bases, with 8 bases between the two germline ends. The CDR3 sequence is 13 residues long. This chain's CDR3 is CASRLNYQETQYF. The CDR3 region has the DNA TGTGCCAGCAGATTAAATTACCAAGAGACCCAGTACTTC.

By sample share, this clonotype is medium-sized. This rearrangement joins TRBV11-2 to TRBJ2-3; D not resolved. From germline, CDR1 is SGHAT and CDR2 FQNNGV. Trimming took 0 bases from V and 13 from J, leaving 14 bases between them. The CDR3 is 13 amino acids. This CDR3 reads CASSLDVRNREYF. DNA for the CDR3: TGTGCCAGCAGCTTAGATGTTCGTAACCGAGAGTATTTT.

This chain joins TRBV24-1 and TRBJ2-2; maybe TRBD1 (6 bases). CDR1 and CDR2 (germline): KGHDR, SFDVKD. The CDR3 covers 16 residues. The V end lost 3 bases, the J end lost 6 bases, and 16 bases lay between the germline ends. The CDR3 DNA reads TGTGCCACCAGTGATGGATCTACAGGGTGGGCCGGGGAGCTGTTTTTT. It codes for CATSDGSTGWAGELFF.

Within the sample, this clonotype is medium-sized. V is TRBV20-1 and J is TRBJ1-1; tentatively, D is TRBD1 (6 bases). V lost 0 bases and J 1 base, leaving 9 bases between the germline ends. The CDR3 totals 14 residues. The germline V gene encodes CDR1 DFQATT and CDR2 SNEGSKA (reference sequence). In DNA form, the CDR3 reads TGCAGTGCTAGAGATACAGGGACGAACACTGAAGCTTTCTTT. It codes for CSARDTGTNTEAFF.

This clonotype is deemed medium-sized. The V and J genes are TRBV20-1 and TRBJ2-7; 10 bases fit TRBD1. Losses at the gene ends were 6 bases for V and 0 bases for J; bases not matched to a gene: 11. Germline CDR1 reads DFQATT; CDR2 reads SNEGSKA (reference sequence). The CDR3 runs to 16 residues. The CDR3 loop reads CSAPDLGQGNSYEQYF. The CDR3 DNA sequence: TGCAGTGCACCCGACCTGGGACAGGGGAACTCCTACGAGCAGTACTTC.

The chain links TRBV7-2 to TRBJ2-7, with 10 bases lining up with TRBD2. From germline, CDR1 is SGHTA and CDR2 FQGNSA. Trimming at V came to 5 bases and at J to 2 bases, leaving 3 bases not matched to a gene. This CDR3 has 14 amino acids. CDR3: CASSRTSGTYEQYF. The CDR3 DNA is TGTGCCAGCAGCCGTACTAGCGGGACCTACGAGCAGTACTTC.

By share, this clonotype ranks as medium-sized (0.01 to 0.1%). CDR3 region: CASSFTGLPFRGYTF. The CDR3 DNA sequence: TGTGCCAGCAGTTTTACGGGGCTTCCATTCCGTGGCTACACCTTC. The chain has TRBV27 and TRBJ1-2; maybe TRBD1 (5 bases). With 3 bases removed from V and 7 bases from J, the gap between germline ends came to 18 bases. The CDR3 has 15 amino acids. Germline V CDR1 and CDR2: MNHEY, SMNVEV (reference sequence).

By frequency in the sample, this clonotype is medium-sized. V and J are TRBV20-1 and TRBJ2-1; 14 nucleotides agree with TRBD2. The CDR3 runs to 15 residues. The trim removed 6 bases at V and 6 bases at J, leaving 7 bases unmatched. From germline, CDR1 is DFQATT and CDR2 SNEGSKA (reference sequence). CDR3: CSALPGLAGVNEQFF. CDR3 nucleotide sequence: TGCAGTGCACTACCGGGACTAGCGGGAGTCAATGAGCAGTTCTTC.

This clonotype was counted between two and nine times. The chain is built from TRBV29-1 and TRBJ2-1, with 13 bases lining up with TRBD2. Germline loops: CDR1 SQVTM, CDR2 ANQGSEA. Trimming removed 7 bases from V and 10 bases from J; junction bases left unmatched: 10. The CDR3 runs to 14 residues. The CDR3 bases are TGCAGCGCCCAACTAGCGGGAGGGCCCAGGGAGCAGTTCTTC. This gives the protein CSAQLAGGPREQFF.

Sample share makes this clonotype medium-sized. The rearrangement joins TRBV3-1 to TRBJ2-5; 13 positions agree with TRBD2. The CDR3 has 17 residues. Germline loops: CDR1 LGHDT, CDR2 YNNKEL (reference sequence). The V segment lost 1 base and the J segment 2 bases; nucleotides outside the gene matches: 4. CDR3 sequence: CASSQGETSGRQETQYF. In DNA form, the CDR3 reads TGTGCCAGCAGCCAAGGCGAGACTAGCGGGAGGCAAGAGACCCAGTACTTC.

V and J are TRBV7-8 and TRBJ2-3, with 12 bases lining up with TRBD2. CDR3 length: 15 amino acids. Trimming removed 3 bases from V and 3 bases from J; junction bases left unmatched: 1. The germline gives CDR1 SGHVS, CDR2 FQNEAQ. CDR3: CASSFGTSGTDTQYF. For the CDR3, the DNA is TGTGCCAGCAGCTTCGGGACTAGCGGGACAGATACGCAGTATTTT.

This clonotype is labeled medium-sized. The chain couples TRBV20-1 to TRBJ2-3, with D perhaps matching TRBD2 (5 bases). The CDR3 contains 13 residues. V shed 6 bases and J shed 3 bases, with 13 bases lying between them. Germline V gives CDR1 DFQATT, CDR2 SNEGSKA (reference sequence). The CDR3 loop reads CSAPQTTTDTQYF. In nucleotides, the CDR3 is TGCAGTGCCCCCCAGACTACTACAGATACGCAGTATTTT.

This clonotype is medium-sized in the sample. The genes are TRBV7-3 and TRBJ2-1, with 8 bases identical to TRBD2. Germline V gene data show CDR1 as SGHTA and CDR2 as FQGTGA. V was pared by 5 bases and J by 8 bases, with 11 bases of the junction left unmatched. There are 15 residues in the CDR3. The CDR3 nucleotides are TGTGCCAGCAGCCTTAGCGGGATGGCCTGGGATGAGCAGTTCTTC. This codes for CASSLSGMAWDEQFF.